One sample yielded the 21 T cell receptor beta chains listed below, sequenced in a study of CD8 T cells in Susac syndrome. About 0.5 to 1 ug RNA was reverse transcribed with random hexamers. TCRdb re-called the immunoSEQ multiplex PCR reads with MiXCR, one entry per CDR3 protein. This table holds about 150,000 distinct CDR3 sequences, approximately 95% found once. Material for sequencing was CD4+ T cells from PBMCs. These receptors originate from a human donor with Susac syndrome.

This chain uses TRBV4-3 with TRBJ2-3; D is unresolved. With 2 bases removed from V and 1 base from J, the gap between germline ends came to 10 bases. In germline, CDR1 is LGHNA, CDR2 YSLEER. CDR3 length: 15 residues. The CDR3 protein is CASSQRHVGTDTQYF. CDR3 sequence (DNA): TGCGCCAGCAGCCAAAGGCACGTGGGCACAGATACGCAGTATTTT.

The chain employs TRBV7-9 and TRBJ1-6; D call uncertain. Germline V gene data show CDR1 as SEHNR and CDR2 as FQNEAQ (reference sequence). Between the trimmed V and J ends, which lost 4 bases and 8 bases, there was a span of 12 bases. This CDR3 spans 14 amino acids. Here the CDR3 DNA reads TGTGCCAGCAGCTCAGGACGGGAATATTCACCCCTCCACTTT. Its translation is CASSSGREYSPLHF. Full variable domain (missing parts from reference TRBV7-9 and TRBJ1-6): DTGVSQNPRHKITKRGQNVTFRCDPISEHNRLYWYRQTLGQGPEFLTYFQNEAQLEKSRLLSDRFSAERPKGSFSTLEIQRTEQGDSAMYLCASSSGREYSPLHFGNGTRLTVT.

This chain connects TRBV29-1 to TRBJ2-5; D ambiguous. Germline CDR1 is SQVTM and CDR2 is ANQGSEA. V lost 4 bases to trimming and J lost 5 bases, with 14 bases between them. CDR3 length equals 13 residues. In nucleotides, the CDR3 is TGCAGCGTTGTACTTAGCACCGGGGAGACCCAGTACTTC. It specifies CSVVLSTGETQYF.

The chain has TRBV18 and TRBJ1-1, with 8 bases aligning to TRBD1. Trimming removed 3 bases from V and 5 bases from J; junction bases left unmatched: 11. The CDR3 spans 16 residues. CDR1 KGHSH and CDR2 LQKENI come from the germline V gene. In DNA form, the CDR3 reads TGTGCCAGCTCACCTCAAGGGACAGGCAGAGGGACTGAAGCTTTCTTT. Protein: CASSPQGTGRGTEAFF.

The CDR3 protein is CASSEPGIGGNTIYF. For the CDR3, the DNA is TGTGCCAGCAGTGAACCGGGAATAGGCGGAAACACCATATATTTT. The chain recombines TRBV25-1 with TRBJ1-3, with unresolved D. The CDR3 totals 15 residues. V was clipped by 2 bases and J by 4 bases, with 12 bases between them. CDR1 and CDR2 from the germline V gene are MGHDK and SYGVNS.

V gene TRBV12-3 or TRBV12-4 combines with J gene TRBJ1-1, with D possibly TRBD1 on 5 matching bases. Trimming shortened V by 0 bases and J by 3 bases, and 14 bases separated the two germline ends. The CDR3 is 16 amino acids. CDR3 residues: CASSLATRGPDTEAFF. CDR3 DNA sequence: TGTGCCAGCAGTTTAGCGACCCGGGGACCCGACACTGAAGCTTTCTTT.

V gene TRBV30 combines with J gene TRBJ2-4; D unresolved. V was trimmed by 5 bases and J by 6 bases, leaving 11 bases between them. The CDR3 sequence is 12 residues long. Germline values: CDR1 GTSNPN, CDR2 SVGIG (reference sequence). Here the CDR3 reads CAWVYRVNIQYF. CDR3 in DNA: TGTGCCTGGGTTTACCGGGTAAACATTCAGTACTTC.

This clonotype was detected once. The chain carries TRBV5-4 and TRBJ2-7, with 9 bases identical to TRBD1. V gave up 0 bases and J gave up 3 bases; unmatched junction bases: 7. The CDR3 is 16 residues long. Germline V gene sequence: CDR1 SGHNT, CDR2 YYREEE (reference sequence). CDR3 in DNA: TGTGCCAGCAGCTTGGAACAGGGGGCGCCCGGCTACGAGCAGTACTTC. As protein: CASSLEQGAPGYEQYF.

The V gene is TRBV4-1, the J gene TRBJ1-5, with 10 bases matching TRBD1. The CDR3 totals 16 residues. V dropped 4 bases and J dropped 4; count of bases not matched to a gene: 7. Germline CDR1 MGHRA, CDR2 YSYEKL. The CDR3 reads CASSLRGTGENQPQHF. CDR3 coding DNA: TGCGCCAGCAGCCTTCGAGGGACAGGGGAAAATCAGCCCCAGCATTTT.

The chain joins TRBV20-1 to TRBJ1-1; TRBD1 agrees at 7 bases. This CDR3 has 14 residues. The germline gives CDR1 DFQATT, CDR2 SNEGSKA (reference sequence). The V gene end was trimmed by 2 bases and the J gene end by 6 bases; junction bases not matched to a gene: 9. CDR3 amino acids: CSARRSGGVPEAFF. The CDR3 nucleotides read TGCAGTGCTAGAAGGTCAGGGGGGGTCCCTGAAGCTTTCTTT.

This rearrangement joins TRBV2 to TRBJ1-1; D possibly corresponds to TRBD1 (5 bases). Germline V gives CDR1 SNHLY, CDR2 FYNNEI. V shed 3 bases and J shed 1 base, with 6 bases lying between them. The CDR3 contains 13 residues. This chain's CDR3 is CASSDQGNTEAFF. In DNA, the CDR3 is TGTGCCAGCAGTGACCAGGGGAACACTGAAGCTTTCTTT.

The rearrangement links TRBV23-1 to TRBJ2-1; D possibly uses TRBD1 or TRBD2 (5 bases each). TRBV23-1 belongs to the ORF category, with a function that is uncertain. Trimming stripped 8 bases from V and 8 bases from J, with 19 bases between. The CDR3 spans 14 residues. The CDR3 is CASVGGRIRDEQFF. The CDR3 nucleotides are TGCGCCAGCGTTGGGGGACGGATAAGGGATGAGCAGTTCTTC.

This rearrangement joins TRBV5-4 to TRBJ2-1, with 12 positions matching TRBD2. Germline V gene data show CDR1 as SGHNT and CDR2 as YYREEE (reference sequence). The CDR3 runs 17 residues. The trim removed 4 bases at V and 12 bases at J, leaving 17 bases unmatched. CDR3 bases: TGTGCCAGCAGCCCCCCATCCAGGCCTAGCGGGGGGGCTAGGCAGTTCTTC. Its protein product is CASSPPSRPSGGARQFF.

The chain is built from TRBV5-1 and TRBJ2-3; 10 nucleotides line up with TRBD2. Germline assignment: CDR1 SGHRS and CDR2 YFSETQ. The CDR3 contains 17 residues. With V trimmed by 5 bases and J by 2 bases, 11 bases remained unmatched. The CDR3 nucleotides are TGCGCCAGCAGGCCGCTAAGTAGCGGGGGGATCACAGATACGCAGTATTTT. Translated: CASRPLSSGGITDTQYF. Combining the CDR3 with reference TRBV5-1 and TRBJ2-3 gives the whole variable domain KAGVTQTPRYLIKTRGQQVTLSCSPISGHRSVSWYQQTPGQGLQFLFEYFSETQRNKGNFPGRFSGRQFSNSRSEMNVSTLELGDSALYLCASRPLSSGGITDTQYFGPGTRLTVL.

There are a few counts of this clonotype. The rearrangement joins TRBV6-1 to TRBJ2-5; no reliable D call. This CDR3 contains 11 residues. V was shortened by 4 bases and J by 5 bases, with 5 bases between the two germline ends. Germline V gene data show CDR1 as MNHNS and CDR2 as SASEGT. The CDR3 reads CASSGEETQYF. The CDR3 DNA is TGTGCCAGCAGTGGCGAGGAGACCCAGTACTTC.

The chain uses TRBV13 and TRBJ1-2; a possible D gene is TRBD1 (6 bases). V was trimmed by 5 bases and J by 7 bases, leaving 17 bases between them. The CDR3 covers 14 residues. Germline CDR1 and CDR2: PRHDT and FYEKMQ (reference sequence). The CDR3 region is CASSSRGGRLGYTF. The CDR3 coding sequence is TGTGCCAGCAGCAGTCGAGGGGGGCGCCTTGGCTACACCTTC. Full variable domain (remainder filled in from reference TRBV13 and TRBJ1-2): AAGVIQSPRHLIKEKRETATLKCYPIPRHDTVYWYQQGPGQDPQFLISFYEKMQSDKGSIPDRFSAQQFSDYHSELNMSSLELGDSALYFCASSSRGGRLGYTFGSGTRLTVV.

This clonotype was seen only once. The chain has TRBV12-3 or TRBV12-4 and TRBJ1-5; D is uncertain. The CDR3 runs 16 residues. Trimming took 3 bases from V and 1 from J, leaving 13 bases between them. CDR3 sequence (DNA): TGTGCCAGCAGTTTTAGGGCCTCCGGAAGCAATCAGCCCCAGCATTTT. The encoded protein is CASSFRASGSNQPQHF.

V gene TRBV20-1 combines with J gene TRBJ2-3; maybe TRBD2 (6 bases). The CDR3 consists of 14 residues. V was cut by 3 bases and J by 1 base, with 11 bases left in between. Germline V gene sequence: CDR1 DFQATT, CDR2 SNEGSKA (reference sequence). CDR3 loop: CSAREGQGTDTQYF. In nucleotides, the CDR3 is TGCAGTGCTAGGGAGGGTCAGGGCACAGATACGCAGTATTTT.

The count of this clonotype is one. The chain combines TRBV9 with TRBJ2-7; 9 nucleotides agree with TRBD1. Trimming at V came to 3 bases and at J to 0 bases, leaving 4 bases not matched to a gene. CDR3 length: 15 amino acids. Germline-derived CDR1 and CDR2 are SGDLS and YYNGEE. CDR3 bases: TGTGCCAGCAGCGCTCAGACAGGGGGCTCCTACGAGCAGTACTTC. This sequence encodes CASSAQTGGSYEQYF.

The chain joins TRBV7-8 to TRBJ2-7; 8 bases fit TRBD1. The V and J ends lost 3 bases and 6 bases, in that order; junction bases with no gene match: 13. The CDR3 totals 16 residues. The germline V gene has CDR1 SGHVS and CDR2 FQNEAQ. The DNA of the CDR3 is TGTGCCAGCAGCTTCAGAGCGGGCCCGACAGGGGTCGAGCAGTACTTC. As protein: CASSFRAGPTGVEQYF.

This sequence joins TRBV20-1 and TRBJ2-3; TRBD2 agrees at 14 bases. The J segment lost 0 bases and the V segment lost 6 bases, leaving 8 bases of the junction unmatched. CDR3 size: 17 residues. In germline, CDR1 is DFQATT, CDR2 SNEGSKA (reference sequence). The CDR3 region has the DNA TGCAGTGCCGAGGGACTAGCGGGGGACTCTAGCACAGATACGCAGTATTTT. As protein: CSAEGLAGDSSTDTQYF.